This T cell receptor (beta chain) was recorded in a study of blood T cell repertoires in COVID-19 (dated by TCRdb to 2020 to 2022). Some background on the complete study: Samples covering the acute and convalescent phases of COVID-19 were provided by collaborators in the United States, Italy and Spain. The prospective study material was composed of cDNA or gDNA derived from T cells, B-cell-depleted T cells, or PBMCs. The dataset comprised deeply sampled blood TCRbeta repertoires from subjects exposed to, actively infected with, or recovered from COVID-19. The repertoires were released in a freely available public database meant as a resource for research on the immune response to SARS-CoV-2. Samples were obtained from the ongoing ImmuneRACE study (first 160 participants) and from about 1,300 subjects provided by 6 global collaborators. The sample metadata nearly always contained a de-identified subject ID, COVID-19 status, age in years and sex. Where available, HLA class I and class II types were obtained from metadata supplied by the sample provider rather than from assay-based typing.

Overall study results and their limits: The quantity of clinical and demographic metadata differed by source and by participant and was supplied without curation.

TCRbeta CDR3 regions were amplified from genomic DNA using the immunoSEQ Assay, a bias-controlled multiplex PCR. The source study handled its data this way. The number of nucleated cells in each sample was estimated by amplification of reference gene primers within the assay. Sequence reads were collapsed and filtered to measure the absolute abundance of every unique TCRbeta CDR3 rearrangement. For each sample, productive Simpson clonality was calculated as the square root of Simpson's diversity index across productive rearrangements. TCRdb took over this immuneACCESS table, retaining in-frame rearrangements with V and J assigned. Such tables are incomplete; in checked studies, under half of the missing clones stem from an unresolved V gene, and the remainder is unexplained. The V and J calls and clone size were taken over from that table, and D and trimming were inferred from the DNA. The sample includes about 71,000 clones, with about 79% observed a single time. The leading ten clones occupy approximately 30% of the sample.

Whole blood was collected in K2EDTA tubes by collaborating institutions according to the institutions' own protocols. For TCRbeta analysis, collaborators shipped samples in one of three forms: frozen whole blood, isolated PBMCs, or DNA extracted from either of those sample types. Sequences MNHEY (CDR1) and SMNVEV (CDR2) are obtained from the germline V gene (reference sequence). Ends trimmed: V by 5 bases, J by 5 bases; bases unmatched to a gene: 5. The CDR3 numbers 14 residues from cysteine through phenylalanine. Just the 42-base CDR3 DNA is kept, in frame starting at base 1. Concerning this clone itself: Its cognate antigen has yet to be identified. Nothing much larger sits one base from this clone, and base qualities are not available.

The chain is encoded by TRBV27 joined to TRBJ2-3, and TRBD1 matches 9 of the central bases. Sequenced sample: peripheral blood. The TCR was taken from a man in his sixties or seventies with acute or convalescent COVID-19. The CDR3 protein sequence reads: CASSPGTGRDTQYF. The nucleotides read TGTGCCAGCAGTCCAGGGACAGGGCGAGATACGCAGTATTTT.